The rows below give T cell receptor beta chains drawn from one sample of a study of T cell repertoires in cytomegalovirus infection. TCRdb reprocessed the reads via MiXCR and lists one record per CDR3 protein. Here the sample spans fewer than 350,000 distinct CDR3 sequences, roughly 17% being singletons. The sequenced sample consisted of PBMCs. The origin of the receptors is a human donor in good health (CMV status not recorded). Some clones in this sample may be carry-over from other donors' samples. CDR3s include the opening cysteine and the closing phenylalanine or tryptophan. Each record gives: D gene, V gene, clone size, J gene, CDR3 DNA, CDR3 protein. D genes are given only for firm matches. Not all rows give a size; the values are once, few, many and, for expanded clones, a class.

NA,TRBV27,NA,TRBJ1-5,TGTGCCAGCAGTTTCGGCAGGGGAGAACGGCAGGCCCAGCATTTT,CASSFGRGERQAQHF
TRBD1,TRBV7-9,many,TRBJ1-2,TGTGCTTACCAGGGGGGGACTGTACATGGCTACACCTTC,CAYQGGTVHGYTF
NA,TRBV12-3/TRBV12-4,NA,TRBJ2-3,TGTGCCAGCAGTGGACAGACCACAGATACGCAGTATTTT,CASSGQTTDTQYF
TRBD2,TRBV19,few,TRBJ2-5,TGTGCCAGTAGTATAGGTGGGACTAGCCTTGGGGAGACCCAGTACTTC,CASSIGGTSLGETQYF
NA,TRBV19,few,TRBJ1-1,TGTGCCAGTAGTATAGAGATAGGGAGGGGCACTGAAGCTTTCTTT,CASSIEIGRGTEAFF
TRBD1,TRBV5-4,few,TRBJ1-1,TGTGCCAGCAGCTTGGATCACTCGTGGACAGGGGAAGCTTTCTTT,CASSLDHSWTGEAFF
NA,TRBV5-4,many,TRBJ1-2,TGTGCCAGCAGCTTGGGGGCCAGCTTAGTGGACTATGGCTACACCTTC,CASSLGASLVDYGYTF
TRBD2,TRBV4-2,few,TRBJ2-3,TGTGCCAGCAGCCAAGATTTTGGACTAGCGACCTCAGATACGCAGTATTTT,CASSQDFGLATSDTQYF
NA,TRBV6-5,many,TRBJ2-3,TGTGCCAGCAGTTACTCGAGAACCCGTGCTAGCACAGATACGCAGTATTTT,CASSYSRTRASTDTQYF
TRBD1,TRBV12-3/TRBV12-4,many,TRBJ2-7,TGTGCCAGCAGTTCCGGGGACAGTCGTACCTACGAGCAGTACTTC,CASSSGDSRTYEQYF
TRBD1,TRBV28,NA,TRBJ1-2,TGTGCCAGCAGTTTGGGGACAGGGATGAACTATGGCTACACCTTC,CASSLGTGMNYGYTF
TRBD2,TRBV27,NA,TRBJ2-3,TGTGCCAGCATCGGACTAGCGGGGGATATAGATACGCAGTATTTT,CASIGLAGDIDTQYF
NA,TRBV19,NA,TRBJ1-4,TGTGCCAGTAGTCCAAACGTCGTCGGGTTTAATGAAAAACTGTTTTTT,CASSPNVVGFNEKLFF
NA,TRBV7-2,many,TRBJ2-1,TGTGCCAGCACCCTTAGGGCGGGAAACTCCTACAATGAGCAGTTCTTC,CASTLRAGNSYNEQFF
TRBD1,TRBV20-1,NA,TRBJ1-5,TGCAGTGCGAGGGACAGCTTCAATCAGCCCCAGCATTTT,CSARDSFNQPQHF
TRBD1,TRBV10-3,few,TRBJ2-2,TGTGCCATCAGTTCCCAGCCAGGGGGTACCGGGGAGCTGTTTTTT,CAISSQPGGTGELFF
NA,TRBV7-2,few,TRBJ1-6,TGTGCCAGCAGCCGCGACGGTCGGGGTAATAATTCACCCCTCCACTTT,CASSRDGRGNNSPLHF
NA,TRBV20-1,NA,TRBJ2-7,TGCAGTGCTAGTGGGCAGAGCACCTACGAGCAGTACTTC,CSASGQSTYEQYF
TRBD1,TRBV28,NA,TRBJ2-3,TGTGCCGGCAGGGACGGGACAGGGGAGGCAGATACGCAGTATTTT,CAGRDGTGEADTQYF
TRBD1,TRBV6-1,many,TRBJ1-1,TGTGCCAGCAGCAGGTGGACAGGGGCATCCACTGAAGCTTTCTTT,CASSRWTGASTEAFF
TRBD1,TRBV27,many,TRBJ1-5,TGTGCCACCGCAAGAGGGGGCGAACCTACTAATCAGCCCCAGCATTTT,CATARGGEPTNQPQHF
NA,TRBV10-3,many,TRBJ2-7,TGTGCCATCAGTGAGTCCGGACCCTACGAGCAGTACTTC,CAISESGPYEQYF
NA,TRBV20-1,few,TRBJ2-3,TGCAGTGCTAGAGGCCAGGGCTTAGATACGCAGTATTTT,CSARGQGLDTQYF
TRBD2,TRBV4-1,many,TRBJ2-5,TGCGCCAGCAGCCAGCCGACTAGCGGGTCGTACCAAGAGACCCAGTACTTC,CASSQPTSGSYQETQYF
TRBD1,TRBV12-3/TRBV12-4,many,TRBJ1-3,TGTGCCAGCAGTTTTACAGGGGCGGCAAACACCATATATTTT,CASSFTGAANTIYF
TRBD1,TRBV6-5,once,TRBJ2-7,TGTGCCAGCAGTAACGGACAGGGGTTATACGAGCAGTACTTC,CASSNGQGLYEQYF
NA,TRBV7-9,NA,TRBJ1-1,TGTGCCAGCAGTTCCATCCCGGGACTTAGCGCTGAAGCTTTCTTT,CASSSIPGLSAEAFF
TRBD2,TRBV6-5,many,TRBJ2-2,TGTGCCAGCAGTCGAACGGGACTAGCAACCGGGGAGCTGTTTTTT,CASSRTGLATGELFF
NA,TRBV4-2,many,TRBJ2-5,TGTGCCAGCAGCCAAGACTTGAGGACCCAGTACTTC,CASSQDLRTQYF
TRBD2,TRBV7-2,many,TRBJ2-5,TGTGCCAGCAGCTTTAGTTTTGCGGGGGGCCAAGAGACCCAGTACTTC,CASSFSFAGGQETQYF